This TCR beta chain was found in a study of Ad26.COV2.S vaccination and SARS-CoV-2 variants. About the study: Into the muscle, Ad26.COV2.S was dosed once or twice, 56 days apart. Findings of the study overall: The TCR-based breadth and depth measures might underestimate overall T cell responses.

The CDR3 is 19 residues long. Trimming removed 0 bases from V and 2 bases from J; junction bases left unmatched: 9. Points on this clone: Its specificity is unknown.

Regarding treatment: around 19 received Ad26.COV2.S at low or high dose, single or two shots; about 5 received placebo; per-sample allocation not given. Sampling was done on day 63 after the first vaccine or placebo injection. A Boston adult aged 18-55 years was the donor. Wuhan-strain SARS-CoV-2 spike was expressed by the Ad26 vector that made up the vaccine. Repertoires were generated with immunoSEQ multiplex PCR, while TCRdb's copy carries only in-frame clones and drops some. The data contain some 300,000 clones, roughly 80% of them singletons. The input for sequencing was peripheral blood, taken in a trial of Ad26.COV2.S vaccine versus placebo. The chain carries TRBV23-1 and TRBJ1-5; 11 nucleotides match TRBD1. TRBV23-1 has ORF status, its function being uncertain. This clonotype was sampled from a person between 18 and 60 years old who received the Ad26.COV2.S COVID-19 vaccine or a placebo. In DNA form, the CDR3 reads TGCGCCAGCAGTCAATCGAGGGGACAGGGGGAAATGTGCAATCAGCCCCAGCATTTT. As protein: CASSQSRGQGEMCNQPQHF.